This T cell receptor beta chain appears in the sequencing data of a study of blood T cell repertoires in COVID-19. The CDR3 spans 14 residues. Looked up from germline, CDR1 is SGHTA and CDR2 is FQGNSA. The V segment lost 5 bases and the J segment 5 bases; nucleotides outside the gene matches: 9. This clone has at least ten counts. Clones were read by immunoSEQ multiplex PCR, and TCRdb kept only the in-frame ones, dropping some. The profile covers roughly 180,000 clones, with 70% to 90% appearing a single time and roughly 1.3% taken by the ten largest. The V and J genes are TRBV7-2 and TRBJ2-7; 7 bases map to TRBD1. The clonotype comes from a man aged 55 to 70 who had recovered from COVID-19. Sequencing was carried out using peripheral blood. The CDR3 here is CASSTKTGPNEQYF. The CDR3 nucleotides read TGTGCCAGCAGCACCAAGACAGGGCCCAACGAGCAGTACTTC.